This T cell receptor (beta chain) was identified in a study of blood T cell repertoires in COVID-19. Study context: The analysed material was cDNA or gDNA that came from T cells, B-cell-depleted T cells, or PBMCs.

The V end was cut by 0 bases, the J end by 2 bases, with 11 bases between. CDR1 is MDHEN and CDR2 is SYDVKM in the germline V gene. This CDR3 is 15 amino acids long. Authors' data handling: Quantification of nucleated cells was approximated via reference gene primer amplification. The assay was immunoSEQ multiplex PCR, and TCRdb's table has in-frame clones only and misses some. The V and J calls and clone size come from that table; D and trimming were worked out from the DNA. In the table there are around 300,000 clones, around 86% of which are singletons. The sample taken for sequencing was peripheral blood. The origin of this receptor is a woman in her forties who had recovered from COVID-19. V is TRBV28 and J is TRBJ2-7, with D tentatively TRBD2 (5 bases). DNA for the CDR3: TGTGCCAGCAGTTTATGGGGTAGCGAGACCTACGAGCAGTACTTC. This translates into CASSLWGSETYEQYF.